The TCR beta chain described here comes from a study of cytomegalovirus exposure and HLA in healthy donors. Worth noting for this clone: Its antigen is unknown.

PCR primers comprised 60 Vbeta and 13 Jbeta primers. Source study methods: Later reanalysis found around 84 million unique TCR beta chains, about 10 million of them shared. Profiled with immunoSEQ multiplex PCR; TCRdb holds only in-frame clones, not every one. D and trimming come from the DNA, and the V and J calls and clone size come from that table. The sample has 100,000 to 150,000 clones, around 78% seen once; the top ten hold about 1.5%. Study results and caveats: It was likely that a cluster of highly shared sequence variants was a sequencing artifact. Some TCR beta chains (roughly 160 of them) were listed as cytomegalovirus-associated.

The sequencing sample was made of PBMCs. The origin of this receptor is a woman in her late teens or twenties in good health and CMV-seronegative.

CDR3 sequence (DNA): TGTGCCAGCAGTGTGGGCAGCCTGAACACTGAAGCTTTCTTT. The encoded protein is CASSVGSLNTEAFF. This rearrangement joins TRBV2 to TRBJ1-1; D not resolved. This CDR3 contains 14 residues. CDR1 SNHLY and CDR2 FYNNEI come from the germline V gene. Trimming took 4 bases from V and 0 from J, leaving 9 bases between them.